Listed below are T cell receptor beta chains from one sample, sequenced in a study of T cell responses to AZD1222 COVID-19 vaccine. Assay used: immunoSEQ multiplex PCR; TCRdb lists only in-frame clones, some missing. The sample shows 130,000 or so clones, about nine tenths of them seen only once. The specimen was peripheral blood, collected 28 days after the second dose of the MenACWY control vaccine. The receptors here all came from an adult who received the MenACWY meningococcal vaccine as a control. The CDR3 runs from the conserved cysteine through the conserved F or W. Fields, in order: J gene, clone size, D gene, V gene, CDR3 protein, CDR3 DNA. The D gene is left open where the match is weak. Expanded clones get a size class; other rows say once, few or many, or leave the size out.

J gene: TRBJ1-2
clone size: .
D gene: .
V gene: TRBV28
CDR3 protein: CASSQGSHYGYTF
CDR3 DNA: TGTGCCAGCAGTCAGGGGTCCCACTATGGCTACACCTTC

J gene: TRBJ1-5
clone size: .
D gene: .
V gene: TRBV19
CDR3 protein: CASSTREGTQPQHF
CDR3 DNA: TGTGCCAGTAGTACACGGGAGGGAACTCAGCCCCAGCATTTT

J gene: TRBJ2-1
clone size: .
D gene: TRBD1
V gene: TRBV7-2
CDR3 protein: CASSGPRDRASDNEQFF
CDR3 DNA: TGTGCCAGCAGCGGACCCCGGGACAGGGCATCCGATAATGAGCAGTTCTTC

J gene: TRBJ1-4
clone size: once
D gene: .
V gene: TRBV4-2
CDR3 protein: CASSQELDGENEKLFF
CDR3 DNA: TGTGCCAGCAGCCAAGAGTTGGACGGAGAAAATGAAAAACTGTTTTTT

J gene: TRBJ1-3
clone size: .
D gene: .
V gene: TRBV28
CDR3 protein: CASSFRTQGNTIYF
CDR3 DNA: TGTGCCAGCAGTTTCAGGACACAAGGAAACACCATATATTTT

J gene: TRBJ1-2
clone size: .
D gene: .
V gene: TRBV7-2
CDR3 protein: CASSTETGYGYTF
CDR3 DNA: TGTGCCAGCAGCACGGAGACAGGCTATGGCTACACCTTC

J gene: TRBJ1-1
clone size: .
D gene: .
V gene: TRBV7-2
CDR3 protein: CASSPTGTTNTEAFF
CDR3 DNA: TGTGCCAGCAGCCCGACCGGGACAACGAACACTGAAGCTTTCTTT

J gene: TRBJ1-2
clone size: .
D gene: TRBD1
V gene: TRBV30
CDR3 protein: CAWSADRSNYGYTF
CDR3 DNA: TGTGCCTGGAGTGCGGACAGGAGTAACTATGGCTACACCTTC

J gene: TRBJ2-5
clone size: .
D gene: .
V gene: TRBV28
CDR3 protein: CASSNTRETQYF
CDR3 DNA: TGTGCCAGCAGTAATACTCGGGAGACCCAGTACTTC

J gene: TRBJ1-4
clone size: .
D gene: .
V gene: TRBV7-6
CDR3 protein: CASSLGSRGKLFF
CDR3 DNA: TGTGCCAGCAGCTTGGGCAGTCGGGGAAAACTGTTTTTT

J gene: TRBJ2-2
clone size: .
D gene: .
V gene: TRBV12-3/TRBV12-4
CDR3 protein: CASRGAGIGELFF
CDR3 DNA: TGTGCCAGCAGGGGGGCGGGGATCGGGGAGCTGTTTTTT

J gene: TRBJ2-3
clone size: .
D gene: TRBD2
V gene: TRBV7-9
CDR3 protein: CASGLIGGDTQYF
CDR3 DNA: TGTGCCAGTGGTTTGATCGGGGGGGATACGCAGTATTTT

J gene: TRBJ2-2
clone size: .
D gene: TRBD1
V gene: TRBV19
CDR3 protein: CASSIDRGPGELFF
CDR3 DNA: TGTGCCAGTAGTATCGACAGGGGTCCCGGGGAGCTGTTTTTT

J gene: TRBJ1-1
clone size: .
D gene: .
V gene: TRBV5-4
CDR3 protein: CASSLDQAGGTEAFF
CDR3 DNA: TGTGCCAGCAGCTTGGACCAGGCGGGTGGGACTGAAGCTTTCTTT

J gene: TRBJ1-2
clone size: .
D gene: .
V gene: TRBV5-6
CDR3 protein: CASSLTEANYGYTF
CDR3 DNA: TGTGCCAGCAGCTTGACGGAGGCTAACTATGGCTACACCTTC

J gene: TRBJ1-2
clone size: once
D gene: TRBD1
V gene: TRBV3-1/TRBV3-2
CDR3 protein: CASSQVASGGQYGYTF
CDR3 DNA: TGTGCCAGCAGCCAAGTCGCGTCAGGGGGACAGTATGGCTACACCTTC

J gene: TRBJ1-4
clone size: .
D gene: .
V gene: TRBV19
CDR3 protein: CASSILDRPNEKLFF
CDR3 DNA: TGTGCCAGTAGTATACTGGACAGACCTAATGAAAAACTGTTTTTT

J gene: TRBJ2-3
clone size: .
D gene: .
V gene: TRBV12-3/TRBV12-4
CDR3 protein: CASSFSRTDTQYF
CDR3 DNA: TGTGCCAGCAGTTTCTCCCGCACAGATACGCAGTATTTT

J gene: TRBJ1-1
clone size: .
D gene: TRBD1
V gene: TRBV4-1
CDR3 protein: CASSHQSGTGVEAFF
CDR3 DNA: TGCGCCAGCAGCCACCAATCCGGGACAGGGGTTGAAGCTTTCTTT

J gene: TRBJ2-5
clone size: .
D gene: TRBD1
V gene: TRBV11-3
CDR3 protein: CASSSLDRGTQYF
CDR3 DNA: TGTGCCAGCAGCTCCCTGGACAGGGGGACCCAGTACTTC

J gene: TRBJ2-3
clone size: .
D gene: TRBD2
V gene: TRBV27
CDR3 protein: CASSRGSVTDTQYF
CDR3 DNA: TGTGCCAGCAGTCGCGGGAGTGTGACAGATACGCAGTATTTT

J gene: TRBJ2-3
clone size: .
D gene: TRBD2
V gene: TRBV6-4
CDR3 protein: CASPGRTRTTSGGTDTQYF
CDR3 DNA: TGTGCCAGCCCTGGGAGAACCCGAACGACTAGCGGGGGGACAGATACGCAGTATTTT

J gene: TRBJ1-2
clone size: .
D gene: .
V gene: TRBV6-5
CDR3 protein: CASSYRLLGDYGYTF
CDR3 DNA: TGTGCCAGCAGTTACAGGCTCTTAGGAGACTATGGCTACACCTTC

J gene: TRBJ2-7
clone size: .
D gene: .
V gene: TRBV3-1/TRBV3-2
CDR3 protein: CASSQQGGYEQYF
CDR3 DNA: TGTGCCAGCAGCCAACAGGGAGGCTACGAGCAGTACTTC

J gene: TRBJ1-1
clone size: .
D gene: TRBD1
V gene: TRBV15
CDR3 protein: CATATGVDTEAFF
CDR3 DNA: TGTGCCACCGCTACAGGGGTGGACACTGAAGCTTTCTTT

J gene: TRBJ1-6
clone size: .
D gene: .
V gene: TRBV30
CDR3 protein: CAWTGTVYNSPLHF
CDR3 DNA: TGTGCCTGGACTGGGACGGTCTATAATTCACCCCTCCACTTT

J gene: TRBJ1-1
clone size: .
D gene: .
V gene: TRBV5-1
CDR3 protein: CASSLAPQTEAFF
CDR3 DNA: TGCGCCAGCAGCTTGGCCCCTCAAACTGAAGCTTTCTTT

J gene: TRBJ2-2
clone size: .
D gene: .
V gene: TRBV11-2
CDR3 protein: CASSPTAGGTGELFF
CDR3 DNA: TGTGCCAGCAGCCCCACCGCCGGCGGAACCGGGGAGCTGTTTTTT

J gene: TRBJ1-5
clone size: once
D gene: .
V gene: TRBV28
CDR3 protein: CASSFLQGNQPQHF
CDR3 DNA: TGTGCCAGCAGTTTTTTACAGGGAAATCAGCCCCAGCATTTT

J gene: TRBJ2-3
clone size: .
D gene: TRBD2
V gene: TRBV7-9
CDR3 protein: CASSQGLGMVDTQYF
CDR3 DNA: TGTGCCAGCAGCCAAGGACTAGGAATGGTGGATACGCAGTATTTT

J gene: TRBJ2-2
clone size: .
D gene: .
V gene: TRBV24-1
CDR3 protein: CATGSPYELFF
CDR3 DNA: TGTGCCACGGGCTCCCCATATGAGCTGTTTTTT

J gene: TRBJ1-6
clone size: .
D gene: .
V gene: TRBV30
CDR3 protein: CAWSMDPSNSPLHF
CDR3 DNA: TGTGCCTGGAGTATGGATCCGTCTAATTCACCCCTCCACTTT

J gene: TRBJ2-5
clone size: .
D gene: .
V gene: TRBV7-3
CDR3 protein: CASSLHARSQGGTQYF
CDR3 DNA: TGTGCCAGCAGCTTACATGCCCGTAGCCAGGGGGGGACCCAGTACTTC

J gene: TRBJ2-2
clone size: .
D gene: .
V gene: TRBV15
CDR3 protein: CATSPRHSANTGELFF
CDR3 DNA: TGTGCCACCAGCCCCCGACACTCCGCGAACACCGGGGAGCTGTTTTTT

J gene: TRBJ1-2
clone size: once
D gene: .
V gene: TRBV27
CDR3 protein: CASSPGEFANYGYTF
CDR3 DNA: TGTGCCAGCAGTCCCGGGGAGTTTGCTAACTATGGCTACACCTTC

J gene: TRBJ2-3
clone size: once
D gene: TRBD1
V gene: TRBV27
CDR3 protein: CASNHFTGGYTDTQYF
CDR3 DNA: TGTGCCAGCAATCATTTCACAGGGGGGTACACAGATACGCAGTATTTT

J gene: TRBJ1-4
clone size: .
D gene: .
V gene: TRBV5-6
CDR3 protein: CASSLFTGRGTNEKLFF
CDR3 DNA: TGTGCCAGCAGCTTGTTCACGGGGAGGGGGACTAATGAAAAACTGTTTTTT

J gene: TRBJ2-2
clone size: .
D gene: .
V gene: TRBV7-2
CDR3 protein: CASSLAGLNTGELFF
CDR3 DNA: TGTGCCAGCAGCTTAGCAGGTCTTAACACCGGGGAGCTGTTTTTT

J gene: TRBJ2-3
clone size: .
D gene: TRBD2
V gene: TRBV18
CDR3 protein: CASSPGLAGGTDTQYF
CDR3 DNA: TGTGCCAGCTCACCAGGACTAGCGGGGGGCACAGATACGCAGTATTTT

J gene: TRBJ2-7
clone size: .
D gene: TRBD1
V gene: TRBV10-2
CDR3 protein: CASKRGQGREPYEQYF
CDR3 DNA: TGCGCCAGCAAACGAGGACAGGGAAGGGAACCATACGAGCAGTACTTC

J gene: TRBJ2-2
clone size: .
D gene: .
V gene: TRBV3-1/TRBV3-2
CDR3 protein: CASRRGQTNTGELFF
CDR3 DNA: TGTGCCAGCAGACGTGGACAGACGAACACCGGGGAGCTGTTTTTT

J gene: TRBJ1-3
clone size: .
D gene: .
V gene: TRBV4-2
CDR3 protein: CASSQGFAGRGNTIYF
CDR3 DNA: TGTGCCAGCAGCCAGGGATTTGCAGGGAGGGGAAACACCATATATTTT